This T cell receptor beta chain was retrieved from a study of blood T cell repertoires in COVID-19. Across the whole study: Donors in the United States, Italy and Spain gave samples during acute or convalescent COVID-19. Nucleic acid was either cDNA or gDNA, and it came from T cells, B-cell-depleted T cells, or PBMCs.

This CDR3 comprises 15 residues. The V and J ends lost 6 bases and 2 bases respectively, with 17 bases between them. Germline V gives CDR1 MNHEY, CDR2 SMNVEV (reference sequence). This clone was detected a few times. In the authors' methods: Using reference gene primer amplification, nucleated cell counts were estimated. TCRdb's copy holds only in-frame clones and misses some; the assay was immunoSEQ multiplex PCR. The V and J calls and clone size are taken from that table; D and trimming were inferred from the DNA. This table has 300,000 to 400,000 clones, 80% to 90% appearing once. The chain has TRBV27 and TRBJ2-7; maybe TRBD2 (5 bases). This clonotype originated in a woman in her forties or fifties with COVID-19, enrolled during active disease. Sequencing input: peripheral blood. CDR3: CASSPSGGFPYEQYF. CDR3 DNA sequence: TGTGCCAGCAGCCCTTCCGGCGGGTTCCCCTACGAGCAGTACTTC.